This TCR beta chain was recorded in a study of T cell responses to AZD1222 COVID-19 vaccine. Assay: immunoSEQ multiplex PCR; the TCRdb copy retains only in-frame clones and omits some. The sample lists around 99,000 clones; 80% to 90% were seen once. On this clone: No antigen is known for it.

Broader study findings: After two AZD1222 doses, spike-specific TCR breadth and depth rose versus day 0. Donors were chiefly white British, with a greater number of females, and clonal diversity was perhaps underestimated.

CDR3 length: 15 amino acids. Per the germline V gene, CDR1 is MDHEN and CDR2 is SYDVKM. V trimming: 6 bases; J trimming: 6 bases; junction bases outside the gene matches: 10. The chain recombines TRBV28 with TRBJ2-2; TRBD2 aligns across 7 bases. Sequencing was performed on peripheral blood, taken on day 0 of AZD1222 vaccination. The sequence came from an adult in good health. Here the CDR3 reads CASRPEGLPPGELFF. In DNA, the CDR3 is TGTGCCAGCAGGCCAGAGGGACTACCCCCCGGGGAGCTGTTTTTT.